This T cell receptor beta chain was identified during a study of T cell responses to AZD1222 COVID-19 vaccine. Whole-study findings and limits: Following two doses of AZD1222, Spike-specific TCR breadth and depth rose.

Points on this clone: Its antigen remains unknown.

Libraries were prepared by immunoSEQ multiplex PCR; TCRdb keeps only in-frame clonotypes and omits some of them. This sample carries around 160,000 clones, under 95% of them seen once, and the ten largest clones take approximately 1.3%. The CDR3 runs 16 residues. CDR1 is SGHNT and CDR2 is YYREEE in the germline V gene (reference sequence). The V gene end was trimmed by 7 bases and the J gene end by 5 bases; junction bases not matched to a gene: 9. The V call is TRBV5-4, the J call TRBJ1-6; 10 bases map to TRBD1. The receptor was isolated from an adult who received the AZD1222 COVID-19 vaccine. This specimen consisted of peripheral blood, obtained 28 days after the second AZD1222 dose. For the CDR3, the DNA is TGTGCCAGCGGGGTTGGGACAGGGGCGAATAATTCACCCCTCCACTTT. The encoded protein is CASGVGTGANNSPLHF.